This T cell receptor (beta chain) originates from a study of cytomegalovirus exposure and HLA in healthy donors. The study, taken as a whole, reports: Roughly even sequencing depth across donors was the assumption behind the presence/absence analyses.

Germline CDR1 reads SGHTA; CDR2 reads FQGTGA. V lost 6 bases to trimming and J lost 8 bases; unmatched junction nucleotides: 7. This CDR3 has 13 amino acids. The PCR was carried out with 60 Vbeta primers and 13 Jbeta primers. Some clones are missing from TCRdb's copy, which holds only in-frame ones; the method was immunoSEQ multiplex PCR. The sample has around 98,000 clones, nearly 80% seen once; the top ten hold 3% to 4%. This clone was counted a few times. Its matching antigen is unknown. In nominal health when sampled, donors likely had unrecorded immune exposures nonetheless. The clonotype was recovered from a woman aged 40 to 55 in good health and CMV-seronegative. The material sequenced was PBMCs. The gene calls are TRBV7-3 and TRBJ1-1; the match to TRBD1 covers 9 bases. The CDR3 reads CASSSTGTGEAFF. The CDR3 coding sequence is TGTGCCAGCAGTTCTACCGGGACAGGGGAAGCTTTCTTT.